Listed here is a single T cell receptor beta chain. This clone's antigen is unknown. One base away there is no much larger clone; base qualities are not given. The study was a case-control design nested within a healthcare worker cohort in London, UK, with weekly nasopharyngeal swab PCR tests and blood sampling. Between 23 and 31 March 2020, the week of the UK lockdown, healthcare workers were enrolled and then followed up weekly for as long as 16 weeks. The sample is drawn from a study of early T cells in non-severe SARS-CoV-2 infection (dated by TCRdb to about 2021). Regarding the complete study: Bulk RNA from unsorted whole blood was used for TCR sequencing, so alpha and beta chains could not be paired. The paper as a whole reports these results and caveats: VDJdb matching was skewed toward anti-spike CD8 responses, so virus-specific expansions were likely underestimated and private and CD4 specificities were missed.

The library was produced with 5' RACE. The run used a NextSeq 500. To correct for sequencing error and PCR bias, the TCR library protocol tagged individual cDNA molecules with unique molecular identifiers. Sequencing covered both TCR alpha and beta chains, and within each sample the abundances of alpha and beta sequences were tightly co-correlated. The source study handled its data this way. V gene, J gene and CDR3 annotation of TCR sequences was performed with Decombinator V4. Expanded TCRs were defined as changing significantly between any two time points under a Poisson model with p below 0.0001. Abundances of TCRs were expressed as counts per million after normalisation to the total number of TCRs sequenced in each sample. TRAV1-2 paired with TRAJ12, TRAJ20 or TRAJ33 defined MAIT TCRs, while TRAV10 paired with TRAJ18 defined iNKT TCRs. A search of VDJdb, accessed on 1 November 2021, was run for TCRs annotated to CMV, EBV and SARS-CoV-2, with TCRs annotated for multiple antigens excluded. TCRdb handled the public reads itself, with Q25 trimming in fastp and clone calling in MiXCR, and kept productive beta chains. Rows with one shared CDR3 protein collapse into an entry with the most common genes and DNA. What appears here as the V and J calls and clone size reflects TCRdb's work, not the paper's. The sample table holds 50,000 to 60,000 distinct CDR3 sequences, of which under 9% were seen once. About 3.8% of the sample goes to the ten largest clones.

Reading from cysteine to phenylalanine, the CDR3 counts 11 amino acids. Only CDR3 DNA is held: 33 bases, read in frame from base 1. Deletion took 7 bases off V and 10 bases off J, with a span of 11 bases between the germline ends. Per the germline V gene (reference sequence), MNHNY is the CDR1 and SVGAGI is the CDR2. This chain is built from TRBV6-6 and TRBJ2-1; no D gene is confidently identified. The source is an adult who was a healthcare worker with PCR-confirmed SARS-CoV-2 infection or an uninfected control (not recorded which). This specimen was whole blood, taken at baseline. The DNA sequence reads TGTGCCAGCAAAAGTGACCTAGAGCAGTTCTTC. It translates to CASKSDLEQFF.